These 27 T cell receptor beta chains share one sample of origin, sequenced in a study of blood T cell repertoires in COVID-19. Data came from immunoSEQ multiplex PCR; TCRdb stores just in-frame clones and leaves some out. The sample lists nearly 350,000 clones; around nine tenths were seen once. Material for sequencing was peripheral blood. Every receptor here comes from a woman aged 70-85 years with COVID-19, enrolled during active disease.

The chain employs TRBV5-1 and TRBJ2-5; D is undetermined. Germline V CDR1 and CDR2: SGHRS, YFSETQ. Trimming took off 1 base at V and 4 bases at J, with 2 bases between the two ends. CDR3 length equals 11 residues. CDR3 DNA: TGCGCCAGCAGCTTGCTAGAGACCCAGTACTTC. This codes for CASSLLETQYF.

The chain has TRBV5-6 and TRBJ1-2; TRBD1 aligns across 10 bases. The V and J ends lost 4 bases and 6 bases, in that order; junction bases with no gene match: 9. Germline assignment: CDR1 SGHDT and CDR2 YYEEEE. The CDR3 is made up of 15 amino acids. CDR3 region: CASSPVGQGGHGYTF. Here the CDR3 DNA reads TGTGCCAGCAGCCCTGTAGGACAGGGGGGCCATGGCTACACCTTC.

The CDR3 loop reads CASSFAQGGTEAFF. In DNA, the CDR3 is TGTGCCAGCAGTTTTGCCCAGGGGGGCACTGAAGCTTTCTTT. The rearrangement links TRBV6-5 to TRBJ1-1, with 7 positions matching TRBD1. Trimming cost V 4 bases and J 4 bases; bases outside gene matches: 6. Germline V lookup: CDR1 MNHEY, CDR2 SVGAGI. The length of the CDR3 is 14 residues.

The chain employs TRBV7-2 and TRBJ2-1; 11 bases map to TRBD2. From germline, CDR1 is SGHTA and CDR2 FQGNSA. This CDR3 has 15 amino acids. With V trimmed by 4 bases and J by 9 bases, 8 bases remained unmatched. The DNA for the CDR3 is TGTGCCAGCAGCTCCTTAGCGGGGGGGCAGGTTGAGCAGTTCTTC. Encoded protein: CASSSLAGGQVEQFF.

Points on this clone: One end of the junction varies from germline; a read error may be responsible. The chain couples TRBV9 to TRBJ2-5, with a possible D match to TRBD1 (6 bases). The CDR3 is made up of 14 amino acids. Per germline, CDR1 SGDLS and CDR2 YYNGEE. The chain's CDR3 is CASSVEEGVGPRNF. The CDR3 DNA follows: TGTGCCAGCAGCGTAGAAGAGGGGGTGGGACCTAGGAACTTC. The variable domain in full, with the rest retrieved from reference TRBV9 and TRBJ2-5, is DSGVTQTPKHLITATGQRVTLRCSPRSGDLSVYWYQQSLDQGLQFLIQYYNGEERAKGNILERFSAQQFPDLHSELNLSSLELGDSALYFCASSVEEGVGPRNFGPGTRLLVL.

This chain connects TRBV4-1 to TRBJ1-3; tentative D call: TRBD1 (5 bases). This CDR3 comprises 16 residues. Germline V gene lookup returns CDR1 MGHRA and CDR2 YSYEKL. V dropped 2 bases and J dropped 0 bases, with 11 bases sitting between them. The CDR3 region is CASSQTTGASGNTIYF. The CDR3 coding sequence is TGCGCCAGCAGCCAAACAACAGGAGCCTCTGGAAACACCATATATTTT.

In this sample, this clone turned up once. The chain uses TRBV7-9 and TRBJ2-5; 12 nucleotides match TRBD2. Looked up from germline, CDR1 is SEHNR and CDR2 is FQNEAQ (reference sequence). The CDR3 contains 16 residues. The junction had 3 bases not matched to a gene; V was cut back by 1 base and J by 3 bases. For the CDR3, the DNA is TGTGCCAGCAGCTTAGGTCGGACTAGCGGGGAAGAGACCCAGTACTTC. Translating it yields CASSLGRTSGEETQYF. Complete variable domain (other parts from reference TRBV7-9 and TRBJ2-5): DTGVSQNPRHKITKRGQNVTFRCDPISEHNRLYWYRQTLGQGPEFLTYFQNEAQLEKSRLLSDRFSAERPKGSFSTLEIQRTEQGDSAMYLCASSLGRTSGEETQYFGPGTRLLVL.

The CDR3 loop reads CASSLFGGATDTQYF. DNA for the CDR3: TGTGCCAGCAGCTTATTCGGGGGGGCAACAGATACGCAGTATTTT. The chain carries TRBV7-2 and TRBJ2-3; 8 bases are a match to TRBD2. Trimming removed 2 bases from V and 3 bases from J; junction bases left unmatched: 4. Germline CDR1 and CDR2: SGHTA and FQGNSA. The CDR3 has 15 residues.

The CDR3 nucleotides read TGTGCCAGCAGCCAAGAGCCCTTCAAACTTTCTGGGACTAGCGGGGGTTCCACCGGGGAGCTGTTTTTT. Translating it yields CASSQEPFKLSGTSGGSTGELFF. The V and J genes are TRBV3-1 (or the pseudogene TRBV3-2) and TRBJ2-2; 14 positions match TRBD2. This CDR3 has 23 residues. The germline V gene encodes CDR1 LGHDT and CDR2 YNNKEL (reference sequence). Trimming cost V 0 bases and J 4 bases; bases outside gene matches: 19.

The rearrangement links TRBV11-1 to TRBJ2-1; a possible D gene is TRBD2 (5 bases). V shed 2 bases and J shed 8 bases, with 16 bases lying between them. Germline-derived CDR1 and CDR2 are SGHAT and FQDESV (reference sequence). The CDR3 loop spans 15 amino acids. The CDR3: CASSLTPLEGDEQFF. DNA of the CDR3: TGTGCCAGCAGCTTAACCCCCCTAGAGGGTGATGAGCAGTTCTTC.

This clone was seen just once. The CDR3 reads CASSLYRVRELFF. Written as DNA, the CDR3 is TGTGCCAGCAGTCTCTACAGGGTTCGGGAGCTGTTTTTT. The chain combines TRBV28 with TRBJ2-2, with D possibly matching TRBD1 (6 bases). The V gene lost 5 bases and the J gene lost 9 bases, with 13 bases spanning the gap. From germline, CDR1 is MDHEN and CDR2 SYDVKM. The CDR3 runs 13 residues.

The CDR3 DNA follows: TGTGCCAGCAGGGGGGGACAGGGGTTTGCAGATACGCAGTATTTT. It is translated as CASRGGQGFADTQYF. This chain joins TRBV28 and TRBJ2-3; 10 nucleotides agree with TRBD1. CDR1 and CDR2 from the germline V gene are MDHEN and SYDVKM. The CDR3 extends over 15 amino acids. V lost 6 bases, J lost 4 bases, and 7 bases stayed unmatched.

The chain couples TRBV19 to TRBJ1-4; D remains ambiguous. The germline gives CDR1 LNHDA, CDR2 SQIVND (reference sequence). Trimming stripped 7 bases from V and 2 bases from J, with 14 bases between. The CDR3 extends over 15 amino acids. The CDR3 DNA reads TGTGCCAGTACCTCCCTTGAGACTACTAATGAAAAACTGTTTTTT. Translated: CASTSLETTNEKLFF.

This clone came up once. This chain links TRBV5-1 with TRBJ1-2, with 9 bases identical to TRBD1. The length of the CDR3 is 13 residues. The germline V gene encodes CDR1 SGHRS and CDR2 YFSETQ. V dropped 4 bases and J dropped 8; count of bases not matched to a gene: 6. In DNA form, the CDR3 reads TGCGCCAGCAGCCTCCGGGACAGGGAAGGCTACACCTTC. It encodes CASSLRDREGYTF.

The gene calls are TRBV7-8 and TRBJ2-2; 7 bases line up with TRBD2. With 5 bases clipped from V and 2 bases from J, the junction kept 5 bases outside the gene matches. Germline CDR1 is SGHVS and CDR2 is FQNEAQ. The CDR3 is 15 residues long. CDR3 nucleotides: TGTGCCAGCAGCACCGGGACTAAAAACACCGGGGAGCTGTTTTTT. Translated, it gives CASSTGTKNTGELFF.

This clone has only a few counts. This sequence joins TRBV5-8 and TRBJ1-5, with no clear D. The CDR3 extends over 14 amino acids. The V gene's germline CDR1 is SGHTS and CDR2 YDEGEE. The germline V and J ends were trimmed by 0 bases and 2 bases, with 6 bases remaining between them. CDR3 region: CASSLDSGNQPQHF. The DNA of the CDR3 is TGTGCCAGCAGCTTGGACAGTGGCAATCAGCCCCAGCATTTT. Drawing the rest from reference TRBV5-8 and TRBJ1-5, the complete variable domain is EAGVTQSPTHLIKTRGQQATLRCSPISGHTSVYWYQQALGLGLQFLLWYDEGEERNRGNFPPRFSGRQFPNYSSELNVNALELEDSALYLCASSLDSGNQPQHFGDGTRLSIL.

The V call is TRBV25-1, the J call TRBJ1-2; possibly TRBD1 for D (5 bases). V lost 3 bases and J 4 bases, leaving 12 bases between the germline ends. Germline V gives CDR1 MGHDK, CDR2 SYGVNS. The CDR3 totals 14 residues. CDR3 sequence (DNA): TGTGCCAGCAGTGATCGGGGGAGCCTCTATGGCTACACCTTC. As protein: CASSDRGSLYGYTF.

This clone was counted between two and nine times. V usage is TRBV12-3 or TRBV12-4 and J usage is TRBJ1-2; 9 nucleotides match TRBD1. The J segment lost 8 bases and the V segment lost 6 bases, leaving 7 bases of the junction unmatched. The CDR3 is 13 residues long. CDR3 DNA: TGTGCCAGCAGCTTACAGGGGGCGGTAGGCTACACCTTC. It translates to CASSLQGAVGYTF.

This clone was seen just once. The V gene is TRBV3-1 (or the pseudogene TRBV3-2), the J gene TRBJ1-2; D is undetermined. The CDR3 has 13 amino acids. V was trimmed by 2 bases and J by 4 bases, leaving 8 bases between them. Germline CDR1 and CDR2: LGHDT and YNNKEL (reference sequence). CDR3 DNA: TGTGCCAGCAGCCAAACCCCTAGCTATGGCTACACCTTC. Translated: CASSQTPSYGYTF.

CDR3 DNA sequence: TGCGCCAGCAGTCAAAGGGGGGACAGGGGGTACTTC. Protein sequence: CASSQRGDRGYF. V is TRBV23-1 and J is TRBJ2-7, with 10 bases lining up with TRBD1. TRBV23-1 is given ORF status, its function remaining uncertain. Germline trimming cut 2 bases from V and 12 bases from J; bases unmatched to any gene: 4. The CDR3 is made up of 12 amino acids.

The chain is built from TRBV25-1 and TRBJ2-1, with 7 bases lining up with TRBD2. CDR1 and CDR2 (germline): MGHDK, SYGVNS. This CDR3 is built from 15 residues. V shed 2 bases, J shed 1 base, and the junction held 2 bases outside the gene matches. CDR3 DNA sequence: TGTGCCAGCAGTGAAGGGGGGGGATCCTACAATGAGCAGTTCTTC. This gives the protein CASSEGGGSYNEQFF.

The chain employs TRBV5-4 and TRBJ1-5, with TRBD1 matching 8 bases. CDR1 and CDR2 from the germline V gene are SGHNT and YYREEE (reference sequence). With V trimmed by 4 bases and J by 4 bases, 7 bases remained unmatched. CDR3 length: 15 amino acids. In DNA, the CDR3 is TGTGCCAGCAGCATGGACAGGGCGATTAATCAGCCCCAGCATTTT. Its protein is CASSMDRAINQPQHF. The complete variable domain, with remaining parts taken from reference TRBV5-4 and TRBJ1-5, reads ETGVTQSPTHLIKTRGQQVTLRCSSQSGHNTVSWYQQALGQGPQFIFQYYREEENGRGNFPPRFSGLQFPNYSSELNVNALELDDSALYLCASSMDRAINQPQHFGDGTRLSIL.

V and J are TRBV9 and TRBJ2-7; 11 positions agree with TRBD2. V dropped 3 bases and J dropped 5; count of bases not matched to a gene: 13. The CDR3 is 17 residues long. Germline V CDR1 and CDR2: SGDLS, YYNGEE. CDR3 in DNA: TGTGCCAGCAGCGCCGATCCGCTAGCGGGGGGCGTCCACGAGCAGTACTTC. This codes for CASSADPLAGGVHEQYF.

V gene TRBV2 combines with J gene TRBJ1-2; 10 bases are shared with TRBD1. The CDR3 runs 16 residues. Trimming cost V 8 bases and J 5 bases; bases outside gene matches: 14. Germline V CDR1 and CDR2: SNHLY, FYNNEI. The CDR3: CASEPGQGPVRYGYTF. The CDR3, as DNA: TGTGCCAGCGAGCCGGGACAGGGGCCGGTGAGGTATGGCTACACCTTC.

The chain employs TRBV5-1 and TRBJ1-2, with 8 bases identical to TRBD1. Losses at the gene ends were 3 bases for V and 11 bases for J; bases not matched to a gene: 12. CDR1 is SGHRS and CDR2 is YFSETQ in the germline V gene. This CDR3 spans 14 amino acids. For the CDR3, the DNA is TGCGCCAGCAGCTCCGACGGACAGGGCTTTTTTTACACCTTC. Residues: CASSSDGQGFFYTF.

This clone came up a few times. This rearrangement joins TRBV5-1 to TRBJ1-6, with a tentative D call TRBD1 (6 bases). The CDR3 covers 15 residues. Trimming removed 4 bases at V and 7 bases at J, with 15 bases between. Germline CDR1 SGHRS, CDR2 YFSETQ. The CDR3 bases are TGCGCCAGCAGCGCCGGGACACCTGGCAATTCACCCCTCCACTTT. Its translation: CASSAGTPGNSPLHF.

This chain uses TRBV6-2 or TRBV6-3 with TRBJ1-1; the match to TRBD1 covers 7 bases. Germline V CDR1 and CDR2: MNHEY, SVGEGT. CDR3 length equals 12 residues. The V gene end was trimmed by 2 bases and the J gene end by 7 bases; junction bases not matched to a gene: 1. The CDR3 sequence: CASSYGTDEAFF. CDR3 nucleotide sequence: TGTGCCAGCAGTTACGGGACAGATGAAGCTTTCTTT.